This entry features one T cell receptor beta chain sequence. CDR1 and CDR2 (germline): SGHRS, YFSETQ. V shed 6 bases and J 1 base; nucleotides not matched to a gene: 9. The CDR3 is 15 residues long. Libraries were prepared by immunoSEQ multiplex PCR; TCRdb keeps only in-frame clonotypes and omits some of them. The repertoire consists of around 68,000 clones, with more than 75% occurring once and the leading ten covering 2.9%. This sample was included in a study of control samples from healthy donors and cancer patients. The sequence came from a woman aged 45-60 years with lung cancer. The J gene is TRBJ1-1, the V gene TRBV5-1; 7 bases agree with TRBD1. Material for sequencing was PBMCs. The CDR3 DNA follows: TGCGCCAGCAACAATGTACAGGGGACGAACACTGAAGCTTTCTTT. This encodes CASNNVQGTNTEAFF.